The rows below give T cell receptor beta chains drawn from one sample of a study of T cells in tuberculosis. Clones were read by immunoSEQ multiplex PCR, and TCRdb kept only the in-frame ones, dropping some. Of about 20,000 clones listed, 85% to 90% are singletons. The sequencing input was PBMCs. The receptors derive from a donor between 10 and 35 years old with latent tuberculosis or without tuberculosis infection. Both conserved end residues are part of each CDR3. The D gene is left open where the match is weak. Some rows have no size entry. The others give once, few or many, or a class for an expanded clone.

TRBV2	NA	TRBJ2-7	NA	CASSAIYEQYF	TGTGCCAGCAGTGCTATCTACGAGCAGTACTTC
TRBV25-1	NA	TRBJ2-3	NA	CASSVAQIDTDTQYF	TGTGCCAGCAGTGTAGCCCAGATAGACACAGATACGCAGTATTTT
TRBV7-2	NA	TRBJ2-5	once	CASSLQWLGETQYF	TGTGCCAGCAGCCTACAGTGGCTTGGGGAGACCCAGTACTTC
TRBV30	NA	TRBJ2-5	NA	CAWSDWAGVAETQYF	TGTGCCTGGAGTGATTGGGCGGGTGTTGCAGAGACCCAGTACTTC
TRBV7-3	TRBD2	TRBJ2-3	NA	CASSLYGGADTQYF	TGTGCCAGCAGCTTATACGGGGGGGCAGATACGCAGTATTTT
TRBV9	TRBD2	TRBJ2-3	NA	CASTTSGSTDTQYF	TGTGCCAGCACGACTAGCGGTAGCACAGATACGCAGTATTTT
TRBV2	NA	TRBJ1-5	few	CASKAGANSNQPQHF	TGTGCCAGCAAGGCGGGGGCGAATAGCAATCAGCCCCAGCATTTT
TRBV7-4	TRBD1	TRBJ1-2	NA	CASSLGMDRDYGYTF	TGTGCCAGCAGCTTAGGGATGGACAGGGACTATGGCTACACCTTC
TRBV5-1	TRBD2	TRBJ2-4	NA	CASSLEGLAGAGTKNIQYF	TGCGCCAGCAGCTTGGAGGGACTAGCGGGGGCCGGGACCAAAAACATTCAGTACTTC
TRBV12-5	TRBD1	TRBJ2-7	NA	CASGLRLPGQGAYEQYF	TGTGCTAGTGGTTTGAGATTACCGGGACAGGGGGCATACGAGCAGTACTTC
TRBV18	NA	TRBJ2-2	NA	CASSFSRQGGPGELFF	TGTGCCAGCTCATTTTCCAGACAGGGAGGTCCCGGGGAGCTGTTTTTT
TRBV6-4	TRBD2	TRBJ2-3	NA	CASSEGGGSTDTQYF	TGTGCCAGCAGTGAGGGCGGGGGGAGCACAGATACGCAGTATTTT
TRBV4-3	TRBD1	TRBJ2-7	once	CASSQEEGQLDYEQYF	TGCGCCAGCAGCCAAGAAGAGGGACAGCTAGACTACGAGCAGTACTTC
TRBV27	NA	TRBJ2-7	NA	CASSLRRFPSYEQYF	TGTGCCAGCAGTTTGCGGCGTTTCCCTTCTTACGAGCAGTACTTC
TRBV15	NA	TRBJ1-6	NA	CATSTGVSPLHF	TGTGCCACCAGCACGGGGGTATCACCCCTCCACTTT
TRBV9	NA	TRBJ1-5	NA	CASSFNSLLEPQHF	TGTGCCAGCAGCTTTAACAGCCTGCTCGAGCCCCAGCATTTT
TRBV2	TRBD1	TRBJ2-2	NA	CASRVAGTANTGELFF	TGTGCCAGCAGGGTCGCCGGGACAGCGAACACCGGGGAGCTGTTTTTT
TRBV5-8	TRBD1	TRBJ1-5	few	CASSGGQFNQPQHF	TGTGCCAGCAGCGGGGGACAGTTCAATCAGCCCCAGCATTTT
TRBV5-1	NA	TRBJ2-2	NA	CASSLATGGGGTGELFF	TGCGCCAGCAGCTTGGCCACGGGAGGAGGGGGCACCGGGGAGCTGTTTTTT
TRBV7-3	NA	TRBJ2-1	once	CASSPTENNEQFF	TGTGCCAGCAGCCCGACAGAAAACAATGAGCAGTTCTTC
TRBV27	TRBD1	TRBJ2-2	once	CASSDRGNTGELFF	TGTGCCAGCAGTGACAGGGGTAACACCGGGGAGCTGTTTTTT
TRBV5-1	TRBD2	TRBJ2-3	NA	CASSLYSGGTDTQYF	TGCGCCAGCAGCTTGTACAGCGGGGGAACAGATACGCAGTATTTT
TRBV6-5	NA	TRBJ2-7	once	CASSLGYEQYF	TGTGCCAGCAGCCTCGGCTACGAGCAGTACTTC
TRBV19	TRBD1	TRBJ1-1	NA	CASSWGTDPNTEAFF	TGTGCCAGTAGTTGGGGGACAGACCCGAACACTGAAGCTTTCTTT
TRBV2	NA	TRBJ2-1	NA	CASSDPQFNEQFF	TGTGCCAGCAGTGATCCACAATTCAATGAGCAGTTCTTC
TRBV4-1	NA	TRBJ1-4	NA	CASSPLAQGTNEKLFF	TGCGCCAGCAGCCCACTTGCTCAGGGGACTAATGAAAAACTGTTTTTT